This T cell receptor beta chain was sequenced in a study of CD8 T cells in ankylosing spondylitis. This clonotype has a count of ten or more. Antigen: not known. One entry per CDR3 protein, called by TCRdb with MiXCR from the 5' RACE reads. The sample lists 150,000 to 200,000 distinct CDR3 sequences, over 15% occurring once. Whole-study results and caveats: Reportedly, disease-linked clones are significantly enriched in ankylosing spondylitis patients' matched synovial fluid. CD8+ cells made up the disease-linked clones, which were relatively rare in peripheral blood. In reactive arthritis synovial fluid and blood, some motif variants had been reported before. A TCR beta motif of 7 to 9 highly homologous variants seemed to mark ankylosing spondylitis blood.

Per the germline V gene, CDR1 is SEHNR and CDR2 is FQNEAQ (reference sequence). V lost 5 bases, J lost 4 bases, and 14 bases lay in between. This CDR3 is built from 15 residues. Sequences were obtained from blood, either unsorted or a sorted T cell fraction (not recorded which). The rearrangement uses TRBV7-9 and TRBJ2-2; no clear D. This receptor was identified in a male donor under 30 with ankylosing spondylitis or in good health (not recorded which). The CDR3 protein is CASSPTPIATGELFF. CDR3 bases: TGTGCCAGCAGCCCCACCCCGATTGCCACCGGGGAGCTGTTTTTT.